Following are 30 T cell receptor beta chains from one sample sequenced in a study of blood T cell repertoires in COVID-19. Clones were sequenced by immunoSEQ multiplex PCR, and TCRdb holds only the in-frame ones, with some missing. The sample consists of roughly 110,000 clones, 84% of them appearing once. The sample consisted of peripheral blood. These receptors were taken from a human donor in a cohort sampled during active COVID-19.

The genes are TRBV11-2 and TRBJ2-7, with TRBD1 as a possible D gene (6 bases). This CDR3 region has 16 residues. V lost 2 bases and J 2 bases, leaving 16 bases between the germline ends. Per germline, CDR1 SGHAT and CDR2 FQNNGV. CDR3 loop: CASSLSGNRVPYEQYF. CDR3 DNA sequence: TGTGCCAGCAGCTTATCGGGCAACAGGGTCCCCTACGAGCAGTACTTC.

The chain employs TRBV3-1 (or the pseudogene TRBV3-2) and TRBJ1-2; D call uncertain. Germline V gene data show CDR1 as LGHDT and CDR2 as YNNKEL (reference sequence). The V end was cut by 0 bases, the J end by 1 base, with 12 bases between. The length of the CDR3 is 16 residues. The CDR3 DNA sequence: TGTGCCAGCAGCCAAGAAAGGAGCGGGGTTAACTATGGCTACACCTTC. This codes for CASSQERSGVNYGYTF.

The chain combines TRBV7-2 with TRBJ1-3; no definite D call. The CDR3 is 13 residues long. V dropped 4 bases and J dropped 3 bases, with 7 bases sitting between them. Germline CDR1 reads SGHTA; CDR2 reads FQGNSA. CDR3 in amino acids: CASSSGSGNTIYF. CDR3 coding DNA: TGTGCCAGCAGCTCTGGCAGTGGAAACACCATATATTTT.

This clone was observed a handful of times. The rearrangement uses TRBV29-1 and TRBJ2-5, with D possibly being TRBD2 (6 bases). Germline CDR1 SQVTM, CDR2 ANQGSEA. The CDR3 is 15 amino acids. V was clipped by 4 bases and J by 3 bases, with 18 bases between them. The CDR3 nucleotides are TGCAGCGTTGTCTTTAACGGGAGAGTAGAAGAGACCCAGTACTTC. This encodes CSVVFNGRVEETQYF. The full variable domain, completed using reference TRBV29-1 and TRBJ2-5, is SAVISQKPSRDICQRGTSLTIQCQVDSQVTMMFWYRQQPGQSLTLIATANQGSEATYESGFVIDKFPISRPNLTFSTLTVSNMSPEDSSIYLCSVVFNGRVEETQYFGPGTRLLVL.

The chain combines TRBV19 with TRBJ2-3, with 10 bases lining up with TRBD2. Germline V lookup: CDR1 LNHDA, CDR2 SQIVND (reference sequence). The CDR3 runs to 15 residues. V lost 5 bases and J lost 4; bases outside the gene matches: 6. The CDR3 region is CASSVLAGRPDTQYF. CDR3 in DNA: TGTGCCAGTAGTGTACTAGCGGGACGCCCAGATACGCAGTATTTT.

The rearrangement joins TRBV20-1 to TRBJ2-3, with D maybe TRBD2 (6 bases). CDR1 DFQATT and CDR2 SNEGSKA come from the germline V gene (reference sequence). This CDR3 region has 12 residues. The germline V and J ends were trimmed by 3 bases and 7 bases, with 11 bases remaining between them. CDR3 bases: TGCAGTGCTAGTTCTAGCGCTAATACGCAGTATTTT. Protein: CSASSSANTQYF.

The chain combines TRBV12-3 or TRBV12-4 with TRBJ2-1, with D tentatively TRBD2 (5 bases). The CDR3 totals 12 residues. V was clipped by 5 bases and J by 13 bases, with 15 bases between them. The DNA of the CDR3 is TGTGCCAGCAGTCCGGACTCGCGAGTACAGTTCTTC. Translation: CASSPDSRVQFF.

The chain couples TRBV27 to TRBJ1-2; the D gene is possibly TRBD1 (6 bases). The CDR3 consists of 14 residues. Trimming left V 0 bases short and J 4 bases short, with 9 bases between. Germline V gene lookup returns CDR1 MNHEY and CDR2 SMNVEV (reference sequence). This CDR3 is CASSLSGQIYGYTF. The CDR3, as DNA: TGTGCCAGCAGTTTATCCGGACAGATCTATGGCTACACCTTC.

This chain links TRBV6-6 with TRBJ1-1; D is unclear. Germline-derived CDR1 and CDR2 are MNHNY and SVGAGI (reference sequence). The CDR3 contains 12 residues. V was trimmed by 6 bases and J by 6 bases, leaving 11 bases between them. CDR3 sequence (DNA): TGTGCCAGCAGCCTGGGCCAGTCTGAAGCTTTCTTT. Translated: CASSLGQSEAFF.

The V gene is TRBV28, the J gene TRBJ2-4; D call uncertain. Germline V gives CDR1 MDHEN, CDR2 SYDVKM. This CDR3 is built from 14 residues. Trimming left V 5 bases short and J 1 base short, with 9 bases between. Here the CDR3 reads CASSPRYAKNIQYF. CDR3 nucleotide sequence: TGTGCCAGCAGTCCCCGGTATGCCAAAAACATTCAGTACTTC.

The gene calls are TRBV12-5 and TRBJ1-6; weak D call: TRBD1 (5 bases). V lost 5 bases, J lost 2 bases, and 25 bases lay in between. CDR3 length: 20 amino acids. Per the germline V gene, CDR1 is LGHNT and CDR2 is FRNRAP. CDR3 amino acids: CASGTDRFSPSQTYNSPLHF. In nucleotides, the CDR3 is TGTGCTAGTGGTACTGACAGATTCTCACCTTCCCAAACCTATAATTCACCCCTCCACTTT.

The chain links TRBV5-5 to TRBJ1-1; 8 positions match TRBD1. CDR3 length: 14 amino acids. The ends lost 2 bases at V and 2 bases at J; junction bases unmatched: 2. The germline V gene has CDR1 SGHKS and CDR2 YYEKEE (reference sequence). The CDR3 spells CASSFDRGNTEAFF. For the CDR3, the DNA is TGTGCCAGCAGCTTCGACAGGGGTAACACTGAAGCTTTCTTT.

The chain employs TRBV4-2 and TRBJ2-7, with D perhaps matching TRBD2 (5 bases). The CDR3 is 15 residues long. Per germline, CDR1 LGHNA and CDR2 YNFKEQ. Trimming took 4 bases from V and 0 from J, leaving 13 bases between them. CDR3: CASSPKGRGSYEQYF. The CDR3 DNA reads as TGTGCCAGCAGCCCCAAAGGCCGGGGCTCCTACGAGCAGTACTTC.

The chain has TRBV7-9 and TRBJ2-1; TRBD2 matches at 8 bases. Unmatched junction bases numbered 9, after V lost 1 base and J lost 13 bases. Germline CDR1 and CDR2: SEHNR and FQNEAQ (reference sequence). The CDR3 runs to 14 residues. The CDR3 nucleotides are TGTGCCAGCAGCTTAGTCGGGGGGACTAGAGGTCAGTTCTTC. It specifies CASSLVGGTRGQFF. Full variable domain (outside the CDR3, taken from reference TRBV7-9 and TRBJ2-1): DTGVSQNPRHKITKRGQNVTFRCDPISEHNRLYWYRQTLGQGPEFLTYFQNEAQLEKSRLLSDRFSAERPKGSFSTLEIQRTEQGDSAMYLCASSLVGGTRGQFFGPGTRLTVL.

About this clone itself: Its ends do not fully match the called genes, so a read error is possible. For the CDR3, the DNA is TGTGCCAGCAGTGCCGACAGGGGGCTGAAGACTGAAGCTTTCTTT. Encoded protein: CASSADRGLKTEAFF. The chain has TRBV27 and TRBJ1-1; 10 bases agree with TRBD1. This CDR3 has 15 residues. Germline CDR1 is MNHEY and CDR2 is SMNVEV (reference sequence).

This clone is medium-sized by share. The V call is TRBV7-2, the J call TRBJ1-2; TRBD1 aligns across 11 bases. Germline V gene lookup returns CDR1 SGHTA and CDR2 FQGNSA. Unmatched junction bases numbered 9, after V lost 5 bases and J lost 4 bases. The CDR3 runs 16 residues. Written as DNA, the CDR3 is TGTGCCAGCAGCCTAAGGACAGGGGGCACGAGCTATGGCTACACCTTC. Translating it yields CASSLRTGGTSYGYTF.

The chain joins TRBV10-3 to TRBJ1-4, with TRBD1 as a possible D gene (5 bases). The V end lost 8 bases, the J end lost 5 bases, and 12 bases lay between the germline ends. This CDR3 is 13 amino acids long. CDR1 and CDR2 from the germline V gene are ENHRY and SYGVKD. The CDR3 bases are TGTGCCATCGGGGACGGGGGGAATGAAAAACTGTTTTTT. Protein sequence: CAIGDGGNEKLFF.

The chain recombines TRBV3-1 (or the pseudogene TRBV3-2) with TRBJ2-2; 10 bases align to TRBD2. The germline V gene encodes CDR1 LGHDT and CDR2 YNNKEL (reference sequence). V was clipped by 6 bases and J by 5 bases; unmatched bases: 6. The CDR3 covers 15 residues. This CDR3 is CASRTTSGITGELFF. CDR3 bases: TGTGCCAGCAGAACCACTAGCGGGATTACCGGGGAGCTGTTTTTT.

The CDR3 bases are TGTGCCAGCAGTTTCGCGGGAGGGGCGGATACGCAGTATTTT. Encoded protein: CASSFAGGADTQYF. The genes are TRBV6-2 or TRBV6-3 and TRBJ2-3, with 9 positions matching TRBD2. The CDR3 spans 14 residues. Trimming removed 4 bases from V and 6 bases from J; junction bases left unmatched: 5. Germline-derived CDR1 and CDR2 are MNHEY and SVGEGT.

This chain links TRBV18 with TRBJ2-5, with 13 bases that match TRBD2. V lost 6 bases to trimming and J lost 6 bases; unmatched junction nucleotides: 7. Per the germline V gene, CDR1 is KGHSH and CDR2 is LQKENI. The CDR3 length is 15 residues. CDR3 sequence (DNA): TGTGCCAGCTCGCAGGGGACTAGCGGGATAAAGACCCAGTACTTC. This encodes CASSQGTSGIKTQYF.

The V gene is TRBV7-8, the J gene TRBJ2-7; 9 bases map to TRBD2. Germline values: CDR1 SGHVS, CDR2 FQNEAQ. This CDR3 contains 18 residues. V was clipped by 1 base and J by 1 base; unmatched bases: 11. CDR3 coding DNA: TGTGCCAGCAGCTTAGGCGGTAGCGGGAGCAGCTGGTCCTACGAGCAGTACGTC. Amino acid sequence: CASSLGGSGSSWSYEQYV.

CDR3 in amino acids: CASSQTERDFGQPQHF. In DNA, the CDR3 is TGTGCCAGCAGCCAAACAGAACGGGACTTCGGTCAGCCCCAGCATTTT. The chain links TRBV3-1 (or the pseudogene TRBV3-2) to TRBJ1-5; a possible D gene is TRBD1 (5 bases). This CDR3 is 16 amino acids long. Trimming left V 2 bases short and J 6 bases short, with 17 bases between. From germline, CDR1 is LGHDT and CDR2 YNNKEL (reference sequence).

V and J are TRBV5-1 and TRBJ2-2; TRBD1 matches at 8 bases. Trimming at V came to 2 bases and at J to 4 bases, leaving 4 bases not matched to a gene. The CDR3 runs 15 residues. The germline V gene has CDR1 SGHRS and CDR2 YFSETQ. CDR3 sequence reads: CASSFDQGATGELFF. For the CDR3, the DNA is TGCGCCAGCAGCTTCGATCAGGGGGCCACCGGGGAGCTGTTTTTT.

The chain uses TRBV5-5 and TRBJ2-7; TRBD1 matches 9 bases. This CDR3 spans 15 amino acids. The V segment lost 3 bases and the J segment 4 bases; nucleotides outside the gene matches: 8. Germline lookup yields CDR1 SGHKS and CDR2 YYEKEE (reference sequence). Written as DNA, the CDR3 is TGTGCCAGCAGCTGGGCCCCGGGACAGGGTTACGAGCAGTACGTC. It yields the protein CASSWAPGQGYEQYV.

This chain uses TRBV6-5 with TRBJ1-2; 9 bases agree with TRBD1. The germline gives CDR1 MNHEY, CDR2 SVGAGI. CDR3 length equals 13 residues. Trimming cost V 8 bases and J 3 bases; bases outside gene matches: 4. The CDR3 here is CASRRQGDYGYTF. The CDR3 nucleotides are TGTGCCAGCCGAAGACAGGGGGACTATGGCTACACCTTC.

This clone was seen a handful of times. The chain couples TRBV25-1 to TRBJ2-7, with D perhaps TRBD1 (6 bases). The V end was cut by 3 bases, the J end by 2 bases, with 20 bases between. CDR3 size: 17 residues. Germline CDR1 MGHDK, CDR2 SYGVNS. CDR3 in amino acids: CASSERVRDNKPYEQYV. The CDR3 region has the DNA TGTGCCAGCAGTGAGCGGGTCCGGGACAACAAACCCTACGAGCAGTACGTC.

This chain's CDR3 is CASSPTPLYNEQFF. CDR3 nucleotides: TGTGCCAGCAGCCCAACTCCCTTATACAATGAGCAGTTCTTC. The chain joins TRBV7-2 to TRBJ2-1; D is uncertain. Trimming took 5 bases from V and 4 from J, leaving 12 bases between them. This CDR3 spans 14 amino acids. Germline assignment: CDR1 SGHTA and CDR2 FQGNSA. The full variable domain, completed using reference TRBV7-2 and TRBJ2-1, is GAGVSQSPSNKVTEKGKDVELRCDPISGHTALYWYRQSLGQGLEFLIYFQGNSAPDKSGLPSDRFSAERTGGSVSTLTIQRTQQEDSAVYLCASSPTPLYNEQFFGPGTRLTVL.

CDR3 protein: CSVEGGGFGEKLFF. The CDR3 nucleotides read TGCAGCGTTGAAGGGGGGGGTTTTGGAGAAAAACTGTTTTTT. This chain links TRBV29-1 with TRBJ1-4; D may be TRBD1 (5 bases). This CDR3 has 14 residues. Germline lookup yields CDR1 SQVTM and CDR2 ANQGSEA. The V end was cut by 1 base, the J end by 8 bases, with 14 bases between.

The rearrangement links TRBV27 to TRBJ2-6, with 11 bases matching TRBD1. The CDR3 extends over 20 amino acids. V shed 5 bases, J shed 5 bases, and the junction held 17 bases outside the gene matches. CDR1 is MNHEY and CDR2 is SMNVEV in the germline V gene (reference sequence). The DNA of the CDR3 is TGTGCCAGCAGTCTACGAATGATCAGGACAGGGGGCTTCCGGGCCAACGTCCTGACTTTC. Encoded protein: CASSLRMIRTGGFRANVLTF. Variable domain in full (rest from reference TRBV27 and TRBJ2-6): EAQVTQNPRYLITVTGKKLTVTCSQNMNHEYMSWYRQDPGLGLRQIYYSMNVEVTDKGDVPEGYKVSRKEKRNFPLILESPSPNQTSLYFCASSLRMIRTGGFRANVLTFGAGSRLTVL.

V usage is TRBV4-3 and J usage is TRBJ1-2; 9 bases align to TRBD1. CDR1 LGHNA and CDR2 YSLEER come from the germline V gene. The CDR3 has 18 residues. The V gene end was trimmed by 1 base and the J gene end by 4 bases; junction bases not matched to a gene: 13. CDR3 nucleotide sequence: TGCGCCAGCAGCCAAGGGACGGGCCGGGACAGGGTCATCTATGGCTACACCTTC. Encoded protein: CASSQGTGRDRVIYGYTF.